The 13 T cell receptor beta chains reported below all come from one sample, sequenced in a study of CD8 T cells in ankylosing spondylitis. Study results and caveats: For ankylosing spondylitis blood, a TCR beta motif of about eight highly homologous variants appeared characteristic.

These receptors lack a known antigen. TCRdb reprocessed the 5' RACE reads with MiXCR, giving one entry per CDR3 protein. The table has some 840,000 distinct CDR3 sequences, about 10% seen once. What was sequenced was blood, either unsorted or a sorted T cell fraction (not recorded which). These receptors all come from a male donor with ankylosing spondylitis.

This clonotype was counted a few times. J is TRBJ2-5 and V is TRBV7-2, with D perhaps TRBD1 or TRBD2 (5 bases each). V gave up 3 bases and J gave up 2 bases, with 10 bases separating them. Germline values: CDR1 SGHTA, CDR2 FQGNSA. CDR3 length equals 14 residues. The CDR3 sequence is CASSFRGTQETQYF. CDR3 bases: TGTGCCAGCAGCTTCCGAGGGACGCAAGAGACCCAGTACTTC.

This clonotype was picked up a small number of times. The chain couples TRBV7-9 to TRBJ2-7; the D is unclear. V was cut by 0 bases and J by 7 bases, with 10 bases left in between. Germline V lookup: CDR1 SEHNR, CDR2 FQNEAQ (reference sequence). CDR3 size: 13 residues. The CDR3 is CASSLAGGVEQYF. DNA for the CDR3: TGTGCCAGCAGCTTAGCCGGTGGGGTGGAGCAGTACTTC. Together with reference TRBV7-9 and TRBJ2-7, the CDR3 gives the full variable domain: DTGVSQNPRHKITKRGQNVTFRCDPISEHNRLYWYRQTLGQGPEFLTYFQNEAQLEKSRLLSDRFSAERPKGSFSTLEIQRTEQGDSAMYLCASSLAGGVEQYFGPGTRLTVT.

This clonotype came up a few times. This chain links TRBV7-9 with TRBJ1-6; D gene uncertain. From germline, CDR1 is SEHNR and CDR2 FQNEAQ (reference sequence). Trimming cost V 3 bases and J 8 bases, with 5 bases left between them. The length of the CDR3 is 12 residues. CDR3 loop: CASSFTDSPLHF. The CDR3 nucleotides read TGTGCCAGCAGCTTTACTGATTCACCCCTCCACTTT.

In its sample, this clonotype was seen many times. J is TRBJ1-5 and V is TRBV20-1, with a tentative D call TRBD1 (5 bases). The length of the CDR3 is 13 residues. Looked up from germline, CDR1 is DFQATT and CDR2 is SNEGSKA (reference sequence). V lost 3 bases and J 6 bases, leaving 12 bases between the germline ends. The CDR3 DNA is TGCAGTGCTAGTCAGGGATCTGGTCAGCCCCAGCATTTT. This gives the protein CSASQGSGQPQHF.

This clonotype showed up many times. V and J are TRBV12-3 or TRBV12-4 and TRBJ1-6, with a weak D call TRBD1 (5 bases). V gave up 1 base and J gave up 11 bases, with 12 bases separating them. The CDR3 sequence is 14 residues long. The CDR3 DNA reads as TGTGCCAGCAGTTTAGGGGGACCGGGTACACCCCTCCACTTT. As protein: CASSLGGPGTPLHF.

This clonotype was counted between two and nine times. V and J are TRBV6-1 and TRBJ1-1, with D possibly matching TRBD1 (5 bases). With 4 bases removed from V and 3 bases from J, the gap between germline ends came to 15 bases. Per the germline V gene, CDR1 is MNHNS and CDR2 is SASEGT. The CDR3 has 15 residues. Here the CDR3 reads CASSGWDPRDTEAFF. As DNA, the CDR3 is TGTGCCAGCAGTGGATGGGACCCGCGGGACACTGAAGCTTTCTTT.

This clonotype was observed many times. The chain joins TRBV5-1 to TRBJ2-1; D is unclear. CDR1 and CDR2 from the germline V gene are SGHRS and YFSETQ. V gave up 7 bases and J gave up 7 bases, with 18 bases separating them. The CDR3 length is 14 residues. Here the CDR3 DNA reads TGCGCCAGCCGCCAGGAGTCTGTAGGTAATGAGCAGTTCTTC. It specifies CASRQESVGNEQFF.

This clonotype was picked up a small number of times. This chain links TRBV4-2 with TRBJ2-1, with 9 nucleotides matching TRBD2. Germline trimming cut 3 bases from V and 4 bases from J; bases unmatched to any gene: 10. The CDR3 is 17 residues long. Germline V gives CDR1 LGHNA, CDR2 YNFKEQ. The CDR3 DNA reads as TGTGCCAGCAGCCATATGGTAGCGGGAGTTTCATACAATGAGCAGTTCTTC. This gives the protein CASSHMVAGVSYNEQFF.

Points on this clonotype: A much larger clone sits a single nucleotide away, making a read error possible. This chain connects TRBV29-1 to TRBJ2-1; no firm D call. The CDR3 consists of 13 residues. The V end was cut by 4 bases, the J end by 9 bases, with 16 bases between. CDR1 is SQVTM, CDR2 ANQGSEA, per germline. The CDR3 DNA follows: TGCAGCGTTGCGACTCCGAGGTTCGCTGAGCAGTTCTTC. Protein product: CSVATPRFAEQFF.

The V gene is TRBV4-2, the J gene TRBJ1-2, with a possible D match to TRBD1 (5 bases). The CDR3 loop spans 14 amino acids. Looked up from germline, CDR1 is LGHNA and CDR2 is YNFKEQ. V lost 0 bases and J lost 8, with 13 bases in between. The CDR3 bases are TGTGCCAGCAGCCAAGATCTGGGGGTTTGGGGCTACACCTTC. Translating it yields CASSQDLGVWGYTF.

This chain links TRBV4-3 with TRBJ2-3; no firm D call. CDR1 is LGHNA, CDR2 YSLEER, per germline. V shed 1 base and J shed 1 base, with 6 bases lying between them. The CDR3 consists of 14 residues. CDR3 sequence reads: CASSQVRRTDTQYF. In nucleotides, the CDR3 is TGCGCCAGCAGCCAAGTCCGGCGCACAGATACGCAGTATTTT.

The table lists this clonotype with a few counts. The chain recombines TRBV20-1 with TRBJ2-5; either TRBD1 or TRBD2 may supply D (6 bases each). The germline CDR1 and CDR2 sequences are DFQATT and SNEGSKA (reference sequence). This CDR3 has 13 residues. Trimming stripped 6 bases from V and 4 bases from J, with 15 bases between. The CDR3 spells CSAGGGMRETQYF. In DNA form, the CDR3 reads TGCAGTGCCGGAGGGGGAATGAGAGAGACCCAGTACTTC.

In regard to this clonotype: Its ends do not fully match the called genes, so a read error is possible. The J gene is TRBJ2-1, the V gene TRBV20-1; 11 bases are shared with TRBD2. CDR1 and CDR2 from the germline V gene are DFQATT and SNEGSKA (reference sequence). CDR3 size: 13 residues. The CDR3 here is CSAIAGGYSEQFF. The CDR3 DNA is TGCAGTGCTATAGCGGGAGGGTACAGTGAGCAGTTCTTC.